This T cell receptor beta chain was retrieved from a study of Graves' ophthalmopathy and Graves' hyperthyroidism. Points from the study as a whole: Cross-validated, the 13-signature model showed 87.88%/81.08% sensitivity/specificity, and 80%/75% in the test set.

Germline CDR1 is SGHDN and CDR2 is FVKESK. The CDR3 is 15 residues long. Trimming took 5 bases from V and 4 from J; bases not matched to a gene: 11. This clonotype was picked up a small number of times. What it recognizes is unknown. CDR3 regions of TCR beta were amplified from RNA transcripts. HTBI primers were used in a first-round RT-PCR, which preceded a second-round multiplex PCR. TCRdb ran MiXCR on the multiplex PCR reads and lists one entry per CDR3 protein. The sample includes about 14,000 distinct CDR3 sequences, roughly 50% seen only once; the top ten take around 50%. Uncontrolled infections, pregnancy, lactation or other autoimmune diseases led to patient exclusion. Each diagnosis was determined on the basis of clinical symptoms, serum thyroxine, TRAb, thyroid ultrasound and orbital computed tomography. The authors isolated PBMCs from 8 to 10 ml of fresh peripheral blood.

The source is a woman under 40 with Graves' ophthalmopathy. The chain employs TRBV14 and TRBJ2-7; 7 bases align to TRBD1. Sequenced sample: peripheral blood. This CDR3 is CASSKTGTRGYEQYF. CDR3 bases: TGTGCCAGCAGCAAAACCGGGACCAGGGGGTACGAGCAGTACTTC.